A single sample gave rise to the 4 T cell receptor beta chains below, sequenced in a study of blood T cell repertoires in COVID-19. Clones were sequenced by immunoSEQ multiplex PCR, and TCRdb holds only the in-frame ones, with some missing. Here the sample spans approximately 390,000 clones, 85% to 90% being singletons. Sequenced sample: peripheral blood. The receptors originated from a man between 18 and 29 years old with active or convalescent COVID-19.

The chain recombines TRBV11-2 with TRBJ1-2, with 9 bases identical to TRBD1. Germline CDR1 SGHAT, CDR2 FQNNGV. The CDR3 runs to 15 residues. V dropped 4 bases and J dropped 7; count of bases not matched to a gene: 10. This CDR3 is CASSSPRDRVGGYTF. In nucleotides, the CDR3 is TGTGCCAGCAGCTCCCCGCGGGACAGGGTTGGTGGCTACACCTTC.

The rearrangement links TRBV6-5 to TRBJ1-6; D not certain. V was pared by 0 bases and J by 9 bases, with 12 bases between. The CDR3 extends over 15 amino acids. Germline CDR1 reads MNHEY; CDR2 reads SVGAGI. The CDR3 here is CASSYSNTGSSPLHF. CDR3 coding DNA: TGTGCCAGCAGTTACTCGAATACGGGGTCTTCACCCCTCCACTTT.

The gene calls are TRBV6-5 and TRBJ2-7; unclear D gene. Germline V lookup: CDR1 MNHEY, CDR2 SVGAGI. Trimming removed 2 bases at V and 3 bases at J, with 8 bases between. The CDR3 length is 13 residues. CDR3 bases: TGTGCCAGCAGTTACGACGGCGGCTACGAGCAGTACTTC. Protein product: CASSYDGGYEQYF.

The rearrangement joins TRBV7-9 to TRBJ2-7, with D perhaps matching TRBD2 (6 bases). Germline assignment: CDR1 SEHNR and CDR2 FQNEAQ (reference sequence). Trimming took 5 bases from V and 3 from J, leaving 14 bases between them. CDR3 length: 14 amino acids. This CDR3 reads CASSRAGNSYEQYF. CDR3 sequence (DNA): TGTGCCAGCAGCCGGGCGGGGAACAGCTACGAGCAGTACTTC.